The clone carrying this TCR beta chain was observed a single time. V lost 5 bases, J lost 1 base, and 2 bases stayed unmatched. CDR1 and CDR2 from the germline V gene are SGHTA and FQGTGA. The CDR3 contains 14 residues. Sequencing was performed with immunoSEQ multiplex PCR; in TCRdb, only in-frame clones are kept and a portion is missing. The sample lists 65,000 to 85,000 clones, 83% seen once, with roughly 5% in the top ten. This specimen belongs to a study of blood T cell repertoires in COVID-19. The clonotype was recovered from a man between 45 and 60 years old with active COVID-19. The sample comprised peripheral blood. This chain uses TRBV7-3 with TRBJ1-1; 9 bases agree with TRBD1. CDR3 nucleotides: TGTGCCAGCAGCCCGGGACAGGGGAACACTGAAGCTTTCTTT. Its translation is CASSPGQGNTEAFF.